Below, one TCR beta chain is given with its context. Other DNA variants within this sample encode the same CDR3. The V end lost 3 bases, the J end lost 2 bases, and 11 bases lay between the germline ends. This CDR3 region has 14 residues. CDR1 is SGHRS, CDR2 YFSETQ, per germline. Source study methods: Amplification from reference gene primers served as the basis for estimated nucleated cell counts. The table came from immunoSEQ multiplex PCR; TCRdb's copy has only in-frame clones and leaves some out. The DNA was the basis for D and trimming; V, J and clone size are from that table. This table has around 250,000 clones, about 80% appearing once. The data were obtained in a study of blood T cell repertoires in COVID-19. Across the whole study: Nucleic acid was either cDNA or gDNA, and it came from T cells, B-cell-depleted T cells, or PBMCs.

The participants were between about 18 and 89 years old and came from some 25 US areas. Cohort assignment relied on participant-reported clinical history. The clonotype comes from a man aged 45-65 years who had recovered from COVID-19. Input material: PBMCs or T cells enriched from blood (not recorded which). The genes are TRBV5-1 and TRBJ2-5; weak D call: TRBD1 (6 bases). As DNA, the CDR3 is TGCGCCAGCAGCTCCCCGGGACAACAAGAGACCCAGTACTTC. The encoded protein is CASSSPGQQETQYF. The full variable domain, in which reference TRBV5-1 and TRBJ2-5 provide the parts outside the CDR3, is KAGVTQTPRYLIKTRGQQVTLSCSPISGHRSVSWYQQTPGQGLQFLFEYFSETQRNKGNFPGRFSGRQFSNSRSEMNVSTLELGDSALYLCASSSPGQQETQYFGPGTRLLVL.